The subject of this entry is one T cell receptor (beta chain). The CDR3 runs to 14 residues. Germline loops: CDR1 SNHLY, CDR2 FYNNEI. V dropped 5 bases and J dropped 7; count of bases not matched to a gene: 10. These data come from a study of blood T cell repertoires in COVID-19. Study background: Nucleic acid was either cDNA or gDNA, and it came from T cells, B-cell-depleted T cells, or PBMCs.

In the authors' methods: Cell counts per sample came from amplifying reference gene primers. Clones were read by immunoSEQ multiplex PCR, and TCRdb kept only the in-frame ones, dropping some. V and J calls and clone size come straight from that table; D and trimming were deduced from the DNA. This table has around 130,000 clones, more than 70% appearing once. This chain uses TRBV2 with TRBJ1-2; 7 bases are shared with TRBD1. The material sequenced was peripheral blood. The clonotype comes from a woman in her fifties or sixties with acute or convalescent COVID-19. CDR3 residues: CASSQDRVLGGYTF. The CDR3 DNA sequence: TGTGCCAGCAGTCAAGACAGGGTGCTTGGTGGCTACACCTTC.